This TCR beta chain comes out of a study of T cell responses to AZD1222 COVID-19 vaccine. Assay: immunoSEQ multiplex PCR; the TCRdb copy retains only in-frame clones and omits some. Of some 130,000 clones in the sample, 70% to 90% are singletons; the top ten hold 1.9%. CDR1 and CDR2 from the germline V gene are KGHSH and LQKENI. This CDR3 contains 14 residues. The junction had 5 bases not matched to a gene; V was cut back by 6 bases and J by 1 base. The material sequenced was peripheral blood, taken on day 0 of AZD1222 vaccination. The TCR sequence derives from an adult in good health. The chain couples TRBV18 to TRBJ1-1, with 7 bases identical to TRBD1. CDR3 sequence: CASSAGTENTEAFF. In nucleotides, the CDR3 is TGTGCCAGCTCCGCAGGGACAGAGAACACTGAAGCTTTCTTT.